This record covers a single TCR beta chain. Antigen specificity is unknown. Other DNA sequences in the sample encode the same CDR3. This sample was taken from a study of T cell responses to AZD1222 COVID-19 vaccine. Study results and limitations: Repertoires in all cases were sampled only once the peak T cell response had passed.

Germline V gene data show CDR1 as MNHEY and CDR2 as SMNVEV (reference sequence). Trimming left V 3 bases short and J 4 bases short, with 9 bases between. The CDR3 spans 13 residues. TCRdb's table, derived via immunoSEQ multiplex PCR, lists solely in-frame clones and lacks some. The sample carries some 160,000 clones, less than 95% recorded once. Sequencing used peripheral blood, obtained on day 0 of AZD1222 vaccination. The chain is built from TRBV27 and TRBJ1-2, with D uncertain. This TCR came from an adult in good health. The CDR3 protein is CASSLKGTYGYTF. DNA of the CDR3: TGTGCCAGCAGTTTGAAAGGAACCTATGGCTACACCTTC.